The 17 T cell receptor beta chains below all came from one sample that was sequenced in a study of identical twins (dated by TCRdb to the mid-2010s). The method behind the library was 5' RACE. The reads were generated on an Illumina HiSeq 2000. TCRdb reanalyzed the raw reads on its own, using fastp at Q25 for trimming and MiXCR for clone calling, and kept in-frame beta chains. Rows are combined by CDR3 protein, so each entry shows the most common genes and DNA. In all, the sample holds over 500,000 distinct CDR3 sequences, and roughly a fifth of those were seen once. 0.91% of the sample is taken by the ten largest. The same data also went into a second study, on T cells expressing NK-cell markers.

The material sequenced was CD4+ T cells sorted from blood. The receptors stem from a woman in her late teens or twenties in good health.

This chain connects TRBV5-6 to TRBJ1-2; 7 nucleotides agree with TRBD1. Germline assignment: CDR1 SGHDT and CDR2 YYEEEE. The trim removed 6 bases at V and 4 bases at J, leaving 12 bases unmatched. The CDR3 has 15 amino acids. The CDR3 nucleotides read TGTGCCAGCACCTTCTTCGACAGGGTCCTCTATGGCTACACCTTC. Translation: CASTFFDRVLYGYTF. Supplemented by reference TRBV5-6 and TRBJ1-2, the full variable domain reads DAGVTQSPTHLIKTRGQQVTLRCSPKSGHDTVSWYQQALGQGPQFIFQYYEEEERQRGNFPDRFSGHQFPNYSSELNVNALLLGDSALYLCASTFFDRVLYGYTFGSGTRLTVV.

This sequence joins TRBV7-8 and TRBJ1-1, with D possibly TRBD1 on 5 matching bases. Per the germline V gene, CDR1 is SGHVS and CDR2 is FQNEAQ. The ends were cut back, 5 bases at V and 0 bases at J, with 13 bases in the middle. The CDR3 consists of 15 residues. The CDR3 DNA reads TGTGCCAGCAGCGGTCCGGGACGGGTGAACACTGAAGCTTTCTTT. Protein product: CASSGPGRVNTEAFF.

This clonotype was recorded at least ten times. The rearrangement links TRBV7-9 to TRBJ1-4; D is unclear. V was clipped by 5 bases and J by 8 bases, with 3 bases between them. Looked up from germline, CDR1 is SEHNR and CDR2 is FQNEAQ (reference sequence). The CDR3 extends over 10 amino acids. The CDR3 DNA sequence: TGTGCCAGCAGCCGGGAAAAACTGTTTTTT. Protein: CASSREKLFF. Drawing the rest from reference TRBV7-9 and TRBJ1-4, the complete variable domain is DTGVSQNPRHKITKRGQNVTFRCDPISEHNRLYWYRQTLGQGPEFLTYFQNEAQLEKSRLLSDRFSAERPKGSFSTLEIQRTEQGDSAMYLCASSREKLFFGSGTQLSVL.

This clonotype occurred a few times. This chain joins TRBV28 and TRBJ2-3, with D perhaps assigned TRBD1 or TRBD2 (6 bases each). V lost 7 bases, J lost 1 base, and 9 bases lay in between. The germline V gene has CDR1 MDHEN and CDR2 SYDVKM. CDR3 size: 13 residues. CDR3 loop: CASTRGGTDTQYF. The CDR3 bases are TGTGCCAGCACGAGGGGGGGCACAGATACGCAGTATTTT. Variable domain in full (rest from reference TRBV28 and TRBJ2-3): DVKVTQSSRYLVKRTGEKVFLECVQDMDHENMFWYRQDPGLGLRLIYFSYDVKMKEKGDIPEGYSVSREKKERFSLILESASTNQTSMYLCASTRGGTDTQYFGPGTRLTVL.

The V gene is TRBV7-6, the J gene TRBJ1-1; the match to TRBD1 covers 9 bases. The V gene's germline CDR1 is SGHVS and CDR2 FNYEAQ. This CDR3 comprises 14 residues. With 5 bases clipped from V and 4 bases from J, the junction kept 5 bases outside the gene matches. CDR3 DNA: TGTGCCAGCAGCGACAGGGACAGGGCCACTGAAGCTTTCTTT. Amino acids: CASSDRDRATEAFF.

J is TRBJ1-4 and V is TRBV20-1; tentative D call: TRBD1 (6 bases). Trimming removed 6 bases from V and 6 bases from J, with 14 bases in between. The germline gives CDR1 DFQATT, CDR2 SNEGSKA (reference sequence). This CDR3 region has 13 residues. The CDR3 region is CSAHRAVYEKLFF. The CDR3 nucleotides are TGCAGTGCCCACAGGGCAGTTTATGAAAAACTGTTTTTT.

V and J are TRBV15 and TRBJ1-1; TRBD1 might be the D (6 bases). Deletions cut 3 bases from V and 4 bases from J, with 15 bases between. Germline assignment: CDR1 LNHNV and CDR2 YYDKDF (reference sequence). CDR3 length equals 15 residues. The CDR3 bases are TGTGCCACCAGCAGCAATACAGGGCGGTTCACTGAAGCTTTCTTT. Translation gives CATSSNTGRFTEAFF.

There are a few counts of this clonotype. The gene calls are TRBV29-1 and TRBJ2-3; 7 nucleotides match TRBD2. CDR3 size: 14 residues. The V and J ends lost 8 bases and 3 bases, in that order; junction bases with no gene match: 11. Germline CDR1 and CDR2: SQVTM and ANQGSEA. CDR3 nucleotide sequence: TGCAGCACCGGGGCGGGAGTTATTACAGATACGCAGTATTTT. It yields the protein CSTGAGVITDTQYF.

This clonotype was picked up a small number of times. This chain links TRBV10-3 with TRBJ2-3; 10 bases are shared with TRBD2. CDR1 and CDR2 (germline): ENHRY, SYGVKD. V gave up 5 bases and J gave up 0 bases; unmatched junction bases: 2. CDR3 size: 15 residues. CDR3 nucleotide sequence: TGTGCCATCAGTCCTAGCGGGAGAAGCACAGATACGCAGTATTTT. It specifies CAISPSGRSTDTQYF.

The rearrangement joins TRBV6-2 or TRBV6-3 to TRBJ2-1; 7 bases map to TRBD1. CDR1 MNHEY and CDR2 SVGEGT come from the germline V gene. There are 17 residues in the CDR3. The ends lost 4 bases at V and 6 bases at J; junction bases unmatched: 15. CDR3 nucleotides: TGTGCCAGCAGTTTATATCCCCTTGACAGGGACATCAATGAGCAGTTCTTC. Protein sequence: CASSLYPLDRDINEQFF.

In this sample, this clonotype turned up a few times. The chain uses TRBV20-1 and TRBJ2-7; D is possibly TRBD1 or TRBD2 (6 bases each). CDR3 length: 13 residues. Looked up from germline, CDR1 is DFQATT and CDR2 is SNEGSKA (reference sequence). Between the trimmed V and J ends, which lost 6 bases and 5 bases, there was a span of 17 bases. CDR3 bases: TGCAGTGCCGCCCGGGGGCGGGTAAACGAGCAGTACTTC. This gives the protein CSAARGRVNEQYF.

The CDR3 here is CSASGQLYQETQYF. The DNA of the CDR3 is TGCAGTGCTTCGGGACAGCTGTACCAAGAGACCCAGTACTTC. The chain links TRBV20-1 to TRBJ2-5; TRBD1 matches at 7 bases. V was clipped by 5 bases and J by 0 bases; unmatched bases: 6. This CDR3 contains 14 residues. Germline lookup yields CDR1 DFQATT and CDR2 SNEGSKA (reference sequence).

The chain joins TRBV5-6 to TRBJ1-1; D is unresolved. The CDR3 has 12 amino acids. V dropped 4 bases and J dropped 5 bases, with 9 bases sitting between them. The V gene's germline CDR1 is SGHDT and CDR2 YYEEEE. CDR3 residues: CASSLQPTEAFF. Written as DNA, the CDR3 is TGTGCCAGCAGCCTTCAGCCTACTGAAGCTTTCTTT.

The V call is TRBV5-1, the J call TRBJ2-1; D may be TRBD1 (6 bases). CDR3 size: 12 residues. Germline V lookup: CDR1 SGHRS, CDR2 YFSETQ. Deletions cut 5 bases from V and 8 bases from J, with 11 bases between. Here the CDR3 DNA reads TGCGCCAGCAGAACAGGGAATCATGAGCAGTTCTTC. This codes for CASRTGNHEQFF. The whole variable domain, remainder taken from reference TRBV5-1 and TRBJ2-1, is KAGVTQTPRYLIKTRGQQVTLSCSPISGHRSVSWYQQTPGQGLQFLFEYFSETQRNKGNFPGRFSGRQFSNSRSEMNVSTLELGDSALYLCASRTGNHEQFFGPGTRLTVL.

This clonotype was seen a few times. J is TRBJ2-3 and V is TRBV20-1; no firm D call. This CDR3 contains 14 residues. Germline CDR1 is DFQATT and CDR2 is SNEGSKA (reference sequence). With 0 bases removed from V and 2 bases from J, the gap between germline ends came to 9 bases. DNA of the CDR3: TGCAGTGCTAGAGATACACGAAACACAGATACGCAGTATTTT. Its protein is CSARDTRNTDTQYF.

This clonotype has just a few counts. V usage is TRBV29-1 and J usage is TRBJ2-2, with TRBD2 identical over 9 bases. CDR1 and CDR2 (germline): SQVTM, ANQGSEA. The V and J ends lost 4 bases and 5 bases, in that order; junction bases with no gene match: 5. The CDR3 length is 14 residues. CDR3 bases: TGCAGCGTTGCTCTTAGCGGGAGAACCGGGGAGCTGTTTTTT. Its protein is CSVALSGRTGELFF.

This sequence joins TRBV6-1 and TRBJ2-2; D ambiguous. Trimming cost V 7 bases and J 4 bases, with 16 bases left between them. The CDR3 length is 15 residues. In germline, CDR1 is MNHNS, CDR2 SASEGT. The DNA for the CDR3 is TGTGCCAGCACCAAAGAGAGTGGGGTCACCGGGGAGCTGTTTTTT. Residues: CASTKESGVTGELFF.